A selection of T cell receptor beta chains follows, all from one sample in a study of T cell repertoires in cytomegalovirus infection. TCRdb itself ran the reads through MiXCR, one entry per CDR3 protein. The table shows hundreds of thousands of distinct CDR3 sequences, with less than 40% occurring only once. No antigen is known for these receptors. The specimen comprised cultured CD8+ T cells from PBMCs, sampled from culture after CMV antigen stimulation. The receptors originated from a human donor in good health (CMV status not recorded). Some clones in this sample may be carry-over from other donors' samples. Each CDR3 is given with its conserved first and last residue. A D gene is named only where the DNA matches it firmly. Rows give clone size only sometimes, using once, few, many, or a class for an expanded clone.

v_call	clone_size	d_call	j_call	cdr3_nt	cdr3_aa
TRBV29-1	-	-	TRBJ2-1	TGCAGCGTTGAAATACAGGGGAGGGAAAATGAGCAGTTCTTC	CSVEIQGRENEQFF
TRBV7-9	-	-	TRBJ2-7	TGTGCCAGCAGCTTGAACAGGGTCCACGAGCAGTACTTC	CASSLNRVHEQYF
TRBV7-9	-	-	TRBJ2-7	TGTGCCAGCAGCCCCCTCGTCCGCGAGCAGTACTTC	CASSPLVREQYF
TRBV4-1	-	-	TRBJ1-3	TGCGCCAGCAGCGGGGGGCCAGGGGACTTCTCTGGAAACACCATATATTTT	CASSGGPGDFSGNTIYF
TRBV11-3	few	-	TRBJ2-3	TGTGCCAGCAGCTCAGCCGGGACTCCCCCGAATACGCAGTATTTT	CASSSAGTPPNTQYF
TRBV4-1	-	TRBD1	TRBJ2-3	TGCCCTCCGGGACAGGGTGAGGATACGCAGTATTTT	CPPGQGEDTQYF
TRBV4-2	-	-	TRBJ1-2	TGTGCCAGCAGCCAAGACGATGTCTCTAACTATGGCTACACCTTC	CASSQDDVSNYGYTF
TRBV7-9	-	-	TRBJ2-5	TGTGCCAGCAGCTGGACAGTACAAGAGACCCAGTACTTC	CASSWTVQETQYF
TRBV6-5	few	-	TRBJ1-1	TGTGCCAGCAGACATAACAGGGTTACCTTGAACACTGAAGCTTTCTTT	CASRHNRVTLNTEAFF
TRBV4-1	once	-	TRBJ1-4	TGCGCCAGCAGCCAAGATCAGCGACAAAAGTTTTTT	CASSQDQRQKFF
TRBV4-1	-	TRBD1	TRBJ2-1	TGCGCCAGCAGCCAAGACCAAGGGGGCCAGCAGTTCTTC	CASSQDQGGQQFF
TRBV27	few	TRBD2	TRBJ2-1	TGTGCCAGCAGTTACACGGGGGGGCCCGGGAATGAGCAGTTCTTC	CASSYTGGPGNEQFF
TRBV10-3	-	TRBD1	TRBJ2-6	TGTGCCATCAGTGAGTCGGGGGACAGCTCTGGGGCCAACGTCCTGACTTTC	CAISESGDSSGANVLTF
TRBV6-6	-	-	TRBJ1-5	TGTGCCAGCACGGGGAATAGACAGGCCTCGATTTTCAATCAGCCCCAGCATTTT	CASTGNRQASIFNQPQHF
TRBV4-1	few	TRBD1	TRBJ1-1	TGCGCCAGCAGCCAACGGGACAGGGGATTTGAAGCTTTCTTT	CASSQRDRGFEAFF
TRBV15	few	-	TRBJ1-1	TGTGCCACCAGCAGAGTTCACACTGAAGCTTTCTTT	CATSRVHTEAFF
TRBV6-1	-	TRBD2	TRBJ2-3	TGTGCCAGCAGTGTAGGGACTAGGGGGACAGATACGCAGTATTTT	CASSVGTRGTDTQYF
TRBV29-1	few	TRBD1	TRBJ1-5	TGCAGCGTCGGACAGGGGGATTATCAGCCCCAGCATTTT	CSVGQGDYQPQHF